This passage covers 17 T cell receptor beta chains from one sample sequenced in a study of follicular helper T cells after annual influenza vaccination. Indicated time point: 2014-2015 season, pre-vaccination. TCRdb's copy holds only in-frame clones and misses some; the assay was immunoSEQ multiplex PCR. The sample shows approximately 30,000 clones, 70% to 90% of them seen only once. Here the sequenced sample was CXCR5+ CD38- circulating T follicular helper cells from blood, taken on the day of influenza vaccination. The subset here: circulating Tfh, non-naive CD4+CXCR5+PD-1+ (ICOS+CD38+ or ICOS-CD38-). These receptors all come from an adult who received the influenza vaccine.

This rearrangement joins TRBV11-2 to TRBJ2-2, with D unresolved. This CDR3 is 14 amino acids long. Germline CDR1 is SGHAT and CDR2 is FQNNGV. The V gene lost 3 bases and the J gene lost 7 bases, with 12 bases spanning the gap. In DNA, the CDR3 is TGTGCCAGCAGCTTTCCTGCCTACGGCGGGGAGCTGTTTTTT. Translating gives CASSFPAYGGELFF.

The chain carries TRBV5-6 and TRBJ2-5; the match to TRBD2 covers 8 bases. CDR3 length equals 15 residues. V was pared by 1 base and J by 4 bases, with 6 bases of the junction left unmatched. The germline V gene encodes CDR1 SGHDT and CDR2 YYEEEE. The DNA for the CDR3 is TGTGCCAGCAGCTTGCCACGGGAGGGGGGAGAGACCCAGTACTTC. Amino acids: CASSLPREGGETQYF.

The J gene is TRBJ1-6, the V gene TRBV18; 8 bases are shared with TRBD1. The CDR3 runs to 15 residues. Germline CDR1 reads KGHSH; CDR2 reads LQKENI. The V segment lost 5 bases and the J segment 6 bases; nucleotides outside the gene matches: 6. The DNA for the CDR3 is TGTGCCAGCTCAGCGGACAGGGATGGTAATTCACCCCTCCACTTT. It yields the protein CASSADRDGNSPLHF.

This clone appeared a few times. The chain has TRBV19 and TRBJ1-1; 7 nucleotides align to TRBD1. The length of the CDR3 is 14 residues. Trimming at V came to 4 bases and at J to 1 base, leaving 3 bases not matched to a gene. The germline V gene has CDR1 LNHDA and CDR2 SQIVND (reference sequence). The CDR3 here is CASSRRQGNTEAFF. CDR3 in DNA: TGTGCCAGTAGTAGGCGACAGGGGAACACTGAAGCTTTCTTT.

The chain joins TRBV2 to TRBJ2-7; 9 bases are shared with TRBD1. There are 15 residues in the CDR3. Per germline, CDR1 SNHLY and CDR2 FYNNEI. V was clipped by 6 bases and J by 2 bases; unmatched bases: 8. The CDR3 DNA follows: TGTGCCAGCAGCGCCGACAGGGGGGACCCCTACGAGCAGTACTTC. Amino acids: CASSADRGDPYEQYF.

The rearrangement joins TRBV11-2 to TRBJ2-1; D gene uncertain. V was trimmed by 1 base and J by 9 bases, leaving 13 bases between them. The CDR3 runs to 14 residues. Germline V CDR1 and CDR2: SGHAT, FQNNGV. The CDR3 nucleotides read TGTGCCAGCAGCTTAGCTCGTAGCATTTCTGAGCAGTTCTTC. This encodes CASSLARSISEQFF.

The rearrangement uses TRBV27 and TRBJ1-2; 9 nucleotides align to TRBD1. Germline V lookup: CDR1 MNHEY, CDR2 SMNVEV (reference sequence). CDR3 length: 13 amino acids. V lost 6 bases and J lost 5; bases outside the gene matches: 4. DNA of the CDR3: TGTGCCAGCAGGAAGACAGGGGGGTATGGCTACACCTTC. This codes for CASRKTGGYGYTF.

The V and J genes are TRBV5-6 and TRBJ2-5; 9 bases agree with TRBD2. The J call is in doubt because the DNA end fits TRBJ2-7 better. CDR1 and CDR2 from the germline V gene are SGHDT and YYEEEE. The CDR3 covers 15 residues. In DNA form, the CDR3 reads TGTGCCAGCAAGCTTGGAGCGGGAGGAACCTACGAGCAGTACTTC. Translating it yields CASKLGAGGTYEQYF.

There are a few counts of this clone. The J gene is TRBJ1-5, the V gene TRBV5-6, with 7 positions matching TRBD1. Germline assignment: CDR1 SGHDT and CDR2 YYEEEE. This CDR3 contains 14 residues. J lost 2 bases, V lost 3 bases, and 2 bases had no gene match. This chain's CDR3 is CASSYRGGNQPQHF. CDR3 nucleotides: TGTGCCAGCAGCTACAGGGGAGGCAATCAGCCCCAGCATTTT.

The chain couples TRBV28 to TRBJ2-5; tentative D call: TRBD1 (5 bases). CDR1 and CDR2 (germline): MDHEN, SYDVKM. The CDR3 length is 15 residues. V lost 6 bases to trimming and J lost 4 bases, with 18 bases between them. The CDR3 coding sequence is TGTGCCAGCAGCCCTGGGTCGGCTAGGGGAGAGACCCAGTACTTC. Protein product: CASSPGSARGETQYF.

CDR3: CASSFGQGDYEQYF. CDR3 coding DNA: TGTGCCAGCAGCTTCGGACAGGGAGATTACGAGCAGTACTTC. The gene calls are TRBV13 and TRBJ2-7; TRBD1 matches at 8 bases. The junction had 5 bases not matched to a gene; V was cut back by 3 bases and J by 4 bases. CDR1 is PRHDT, CDR2 FYEKMQ, per germline (reference sequence). The CDR3 is 14 residues long.

J is TRBJ2-2 and V is TRBV9; no clear D. The CDR3 contains 15 residues. Trimming removed 2 bases at V and 0 bases at J, with 8 bases between. Germline assignment: CDR1 SGDLS and CDR2 YYNGEE. CDR3 protein: CASSVRGSNTGELFF. CDR3 in DNA: TGTGCCAGCAGCGTGAGAGGCTCGAACACCGGGGAGCTGTTTTTT.

This clone was found a few times. V is TRBV2 and J is TRBJ2-7; 7 bases are shared with TRBD1. With V trimmed by 5 bases and J by 7 bases, 14 bases remained unmatched. Germline assignment: CDR1 SNHLY and CDR2 FYNNEI. The length of the CDR3 is 15 residues. The DNA for the CDR3 is TGTGCCAGCAGTAAAGACAGGGCTTCCCTCGGAGAGCAGTACTTC. This gives the protein CASSKDRASLGEQYF. The full variable domain, with the rest looked up from reference TRBV2 and TRBJ2-7, is EPEVTQTPSHQVTQMGQEVILRCVPISNHLYFYWYRQILGQKVEFLVSFYNNEISEKSEIFDDQFSVERPDGSNFTLKIRSTKLEDSAMYFCASSKDRASLGEQYFGPGTRLTVT.

This chain uses TRBV11-2 with TRBJ1-2, with D possibly being TRBD1 (5 bases). V was pared by 1 base and J by 8 bases, with 11 bases between. The CDR3 loop spans 13 amino acids. The germline gives CDR1 SGHAT, CDR2 FQNNGV. CDR3 in DNA: TGTGCCAGCAGCTTAGTACAGGAGGGAGGCTACACCTTC. Its translation: CASSLVQEGGYTF.

The chain uses TRBV11-3 and TRBJ2-3; TRBD2 agrees at 14 bases. The CDR3 consists of 15 residues. V dropped 3 bases and J dropped 4; count of bases not matched to a gene: 0. Germline lookup yields CDR1 SGHNT and CDR2 YENEEA. The CDR3 here is CASSLTSGRADTQYF. DNA for the CDR3: TGTGCCAGCAGCTTGACTAGCGGGAGGGCAGATACGCAGTATTTT. The full variable domain, its missing parts supplied by reference TRBV11-3 and TRBJ2-3, is EAGVVQSPRYKIIEKKQPVAFWCNPISGHNTLYWYLQNLGQGPELLIRYENEEAVDDSQLPKDRFSAERLKGVDSTLKIQPAELGDSAVYLCASSLTSGRADTQYFGPGTRLTVL.

V is TRBV6-5 and J is TRBJ1-4; TRBD1 aligns across 7 bases. The J segment lost 7 bases and the V segment lost 8 bases, leaving 10 bases of the junction unmatched. Germline CDR1 reads MNHEY; CDR2 reads SVGAGI. CDR3 length: 14 amino acids. CDR3 residues: CASRETGKGEKLFF. In DNA, the CDR3 is TGTGCCAGCCGGGAGACAGGGAAGGGTGAAAAACTGTTTTTT.

The CDR3 is CASSIDSIGRNEQFF. CDR3 nucleotide sequence: TGTGCCAGCAGCATAGACAGTATAGGAAGGAATGAGCAGTTCTTC. V gene TRBV7-9 combines with J gene TRBJ2-1, with D maybe TRBD1 (5 bases). The CDR3 length is 15 residues. The ends were cut back, 5 bases at V and 7 bases at J, with 18 bases in the middle. Germline V CDR1 and CDR2: SEHNR, FQNEAQ (reference sequence).